This is a list of T cell receptor beta chains from one sample in a study of Graves' ophthalmopathy and Graves' hyperthyroidism. TCRdb itself ran the multiplex PCR reads through MiXCR, one entry per CDR3 protein. The sample includes about 390,000 distinct CDR3 sequences, approximately 15% of them seen just once. The specimen was peripheral blood. The source is a woman in her late teens or twenties with stable Graves' hyperthyroidism. CDR3s include the opening cysteine and the closing phenylalanine or tryptophan. The order of the fields is V gene, D gene, CDR3 protein. D genes are given only for firm matches.

>TRBV24-1|-
CATSDTGKGDGYTF
>TRBV6-2/TRBV6-3|-
CASSYSRARARNQPQHF
>TRBV11-2|TRBD1
CASSAGTVSGNTIYF
>TRBV18|TRBD1
CASSPPGQYSYEQYF
>TRBV4-1|-
CASSQHETEPNYGYTF
>TRBV6-2/TRBV6-3|-
CASSLGQPNQPQHF
>TRBV5-1|TRBD1
CASSPSGQISGNTIYF
>TRBV5-1|-
CASSLSGTNTEAFF
>TRBV6-2/TRBV6-3|-
CASSSRDGLLSNEQFF
>TRBV4-1|TRBD1
CASSPRSPRGLNYGYTF
>TRBV12-3/TRBV12-4|TRBD1
CASSYTGGEGYTF
>TRBV7-2|-
CASSQPGDGNTIYF
>TRBV5-1|-
CASSLTSNYGYTF
>TRBV12-3/TRBV12-4|TRBD2
CASSLREGRNIKYF
>TRBV4-1|-
CASSLVASLVAGELFF
>TRBV6-2/TRBV6-3|-
CASTLDGTGYEQYF
>TRBV19|-
CASSIPLHSTGELFF
>TRBV6-2/TRBV6-3|TRBD1
CASSSRGLRETQYF
>TRBV6-1|TRBD1
CASGTGVHQPQHF
>TRBV5-8|TRBD1
CASSLGQAENTEAFF
>TRBV12-5|-
CASGFRLRQGGHTGELFF
>TRBV19|-
CASSVGQTPQETQYF
>TRBV6-5|-
CASSYSNRQPQHF
>TRBV19|TRBD1
CASRTRDRNIKYF
>TRBV7-9|TRBD1
CASSSNRGYSPLHF
>TRBV6-1|-
CASSAKIETGELFF
>TRBV12-3/TRBV12-4|-
CASSHRRGSSYEQYF
>TRBV12-3/TRBV12-4|-
CASSSDTDHGYTF
>TRBV14|-
CASSQEDLGTEAFF
>TRBV4-1|-
CASSHGITGNTIYF
>TRBV7-2|-
CASSLALGYNYGYTF
>TRBV2|-
CASRGSDKLSYGYTF
>TRBV11-2|-
CASSLAGSVETQYF
>TRBV11-2|-
CASSLVVSYEQYF
>TRBV19|TRBD1
CASSRRDRVGYTF
>TRBV15|-
CATSRGIIVDSPYEQYF
>TRBV2|-
CARTPGYTEAFF
>TRBV20-1|TRBD2
CSATRGGLGETQYF
>TRBV24-1|-
CATSDRGAEETKYF
>TRBV2|-
CASRNPPGPQGGTQYF
>TRBV7-2|-
CASSNSLNSPLHF
>TRBV6-5|TRBD1
CASSYSVPGQKVYGYTF
>TRBV6-2/TRBV6-3|-
CASTKNTGELFF
>TRBV12-3/TRBV12-4|-
CASSQVVGNTIYF
>TRBV20-1|TRBD1
CSAKTGEHEQYF
>TRBV2|-
CASSDDGVSNQPQHF
>TRBV6-5|-
CASSYALRESYEQYF
>TRBV29-1|-
CSVLQVLGETQYF
>TRBV7-8|TRBD2
CASSSERGGSYEQYF
>TRBV7-3|-
CASSLGPVGLNTEAFF
>TRBV3-1|-
CASSQAGGLVGELFF
>TRBV7-2|-
CASSFSTGSVAEAFF
>TRBV19|-
CASSTPRTGDQETQYF
>TRBV6-5|-
CASSYPVSNQPQHF